This TCR beta chain was profiled in a study of T cell responses to AZD1222 COVID-19 vaccine. The repertoire was sequenced with immunoSEQ multiplex PCR; TCRdb's copy has only in-frame clones and lacks some. The data hold fewer than 120,000 clones, with approximately 90% observed a single time. General observations from the study: Donor demographics were predominantly white British with a female majority; clonal diversity may be underestimated. Elevations in Spike-specific TCR breadth and depth followed administration of two AZD1222 doses. Seropositive status at baseline applied to only 6 or 7 AZD1222 recipients.

As for this clone: Its specificity is not known.

The V gene end was trimmed by 2 bases and the J gene end by 5 bases; junction bases not matched to a gene: 3. The CDR3 covers 14 residues. From germline, CDR1 is SGHRS and CDR2 YFSETQ. The rearrangement links TRBV5-1 to TRBJ1-4; TRBD1 matches 7 bases. The clonotype was recovered from an adult who received the AZD1222 COVID-19 vaccine. Sequences were derived from peripheral blood, sampled 28 days after the second AZD1222 dose. CDR3 coding DNA: TGCGCCAGCAGCTTACAGGGGTTGAATGAAAAACTGTTTTTT. Translation gives CASSLQGLNEKLFF. The variable domain in full, completed from reference TRBV5-1 and TRBJ1-4, reads KAGVTQTPRYLIKTRGQQVTLSCSPISGHRSVSWYQQTPGQGLQFLFEYFSETQRNKGNFPGRFSGRQFSNSRSEMNVSTLELGDSALYLCASSLQGLNEKLFFGSGTQLSVL.